A selection of T cell receptor beta chains follows, all from one sample in a study of cytomegalovirus exposure and HLA in healthy donors. Some clones are missing from TCRdb's copy, which holds only in-frame ones; the method was immunoSEQ multiplex PCR. The data contain more than 100,000 clones, 75% to 85% of them singletons. Source material: PBMCs. These TCRs come from a woman aged 18-29 years in good health and CMV-seropositive. CDR3s include the opening cysteine and the closing phenylalanine or tryptophan. Each record gives: CDR3 DNA, CDR3 protein, V gene, J gene, clone size, D gene. D genes are given only for firm matches. Size values are once, few and many counts, or a class for expanded clones, and some rows have none.

DNA: TGTGCCAGCAGTTACGGCCCCATGAACACTGAAGCTTTCTTT; CDR3: CASSYGPMNTEAFF; V: TRBV6-5; J: TRBJ1-1; size: NA; D: NA
DNA: TGTGCCAGCAGTGAATACAGGGGGAAGACTGAAGCTTTCTTT; CDR3: CASSEYRGKTEAFF; V: TRBV2; J: TRBJ1-1; size: NA; D: TRBD1
DNA: TGTGCCAGCAGCTTTCCGGGACAGGGGTTAGAGACCCAGTACTTC; CDR3: CASSFPGQGLETQYF; V: TRBV5-6; J: TRBJ2-5; size: once; D: TRBD1
DNA: TGTGCCAGCAGGTCGACAGGGTATAGTTCACCCCTCCACTTT; CDR3: CASRSTGYSSPLHF; V: TRBV7-2; J: TRBJ1-6; size: NA; D: TRBD1
DNA: TGTGCCAGTAGTATAGATTGGGGGGACGAGCAGTACTTC; CDR3: CASSIDWGDEQYF; V: TRBV19; J: TRBJ2-7; size: NA; D: NA
DNA: TGCGCCAGCAGCCAAGACCCTAGCGGGGCCCTCCAAGAGACCCAGTACTTC; CDR3: CASSQDPSGALQETQYF; V: TRBV4-1; J: TRBJ2-5; size: NA; D: TRBD2
DNA: TGTGCTAGTGGTTTTATGCGGGGGGGCTTAGATACGCAGTATTTT; CDR3: CASGFMRGGLDTQYF; V: TRBV12-5; J: TRBJ2-3; size: NA; D: TRBD2
DNA: TGCAGCGTTGAAGGCAGGGGGCTCTACACCTTC; CDR3: CSVEGRGLYTF; V: TRBV29-1; J: TRBJ1-2; size: NA; D: TRBD1
DNA: TGTGCCAGCTCACTAAGGACAGGGGACACTGAAGCTTTCTTT; CDR3: CASSLRTGDTEAFF; V: TRBV18; J: TRBJ1-1; size: few; D: TRBD1
DNA: TGTGCCAGCAGCTTTACCAGGGGCGGCAATCAGCCCCAGCATTTT; CDR3: CASSFTRGGNQPQHF; V: TRBV5-8; J: TRBJ1-5; size: NA; D: NA
DNA: TGTGCCAGCAGCCTAAGACTGCTCTACGAGCAGTACTTC; CDR3: CASSLRLLYEQYF; V: TRBV6-1; J: TRBJ2-7; size: few; D: NA
DNA: TGTGCCAGCAGTTTATCGCTCTGGACAGGGATGAAGACCCAGTACTTC; CDR3: CASSLSLWTGMKTQYF; V: TRBV27; J: TRBJ2-5; size: NA; D: TRBD1
DNA: TGCGCCAGCAGCCAAGGGTGGGGCAAGAGCTCTGGAAACACCATATATTTT; CDR3: CASSQGWGKSSGNTIYF; V: TRBV4-1; J: TRBJ1-3; size: NA; D: NA
DNA: TGTGCCAGCTCACCACGTCATGGCAGGGCTCAACCTAACACCGGGGAGCTGTTTTTT; CDR3: CASSPRHGRAQPNTGELFF; V: TRBV18; J: TRBJ2-2; size: NA; D: NA
DNA: TGCGCCAGCAGCTTGTCGGGACAGCAAGAGACCCAGTACTTC; CDR3: CASSLSGQQETQYF; V: TRBV5-1; J: TRBJ2-5; size: NA; D: TRBD1
DNA: TGTGCCGTCCGTAAACAGGAAAACACCGGGGAGCTGTTTTTT; CDR3: CAVRKQENTGELFF; V: TRBV19; J: TRBJ2-2; size: NA; D: NA
DNA: TGTGCCAGCAGCCAGCAAGCAGGGGTTGGCTACAATGAGCAGTTCTTC; CDR3: CASSQQAGVGYNEQFF; V: TRBV7-7; J: TRBJ2-1; size: NA; D: NA
DNA: TGTGCCAGCAGCTCTCAGGGGGACTGGGATCAGCCCCAGCATTTT; CDR3: CASSSQGDWDQPQHF; V: TRBV5-4; J: TRBJ1-5; size: few; D: TRBD1
DNA: TGTGCCAGCAGCTTAGATTCGGTATCCTACGAGCAGTACTTC; CDR3: CASSLDSVSYEQYF; V: TRBV7-2; J: TRBJ2-7; size: NA; D: NA
DNA: TGCGCCAGCAGCCTCCGGGCGGGGTTCACTAATGAAAAACTGTTTTTT; CDR3: CASSLRAGFTNEKLFF; V: TRBV4-3; J: TRBJ1-4; size: NA; D: NA
DNA: TGTGCCAGTAGTATAGATCAACGGAGGGGCAATGAGCAGTTCTTC; CDR3: CASSIDQRRGNEQFF; V: TRBV19; J: TRBJ2-1; size: NA; D: NA
DNA: TGCGCCAGCAGCCAAGGCGAGCAGGCGGGAACGGAAGAGACCCAGTACTTC; CDR3: CASSQGEQAGTEETQYF; V: TRBV4-1; J: TRBJ2-5; size: NA; D: NA
DNA: TGTGCCAGCAGCTTAGTGCCCGGGGTTAGGAATAATTCACCCCTCCACTTT; CDR3: CASSLVPGVRNNSPLHF; V: TRBV11-2; J: TRBJ1-6; size: NA; D: NA
DNA: TGTGCCAGCAGCCCCCCAGCGGGGGACACCGGGGAGCTGTTTTTT; CDR3: CASSPPAGDTGELFF; V: TRBV7-2; J: TRBJ2-2; size: NA; D: TRBD2
DNA: TGTGCCAGCAGCGCGGCGGAGAGGACAGGGGACACTGAAGCTTTCTTT; CDR3: CASSAAERTGDTEAFF; V: TRBV9; J: TRBJ1-1; size: few; D: TRBD1
DNA: TGCAGCGTTACCGGGGGACAGGGGTCTTTGGGGGAGCTGTTTTTT; CDR3: CSVTGGQGSLGELFF; V: TRBV29-1; J: TRBJ2-2; size: NA; D: TRBD1
DNA: TGCAGCGTTGTAGGAGGACAGGGGGCAGATACGCAGTATTTT; CDR3: CSVVGGQGADTQYF; V: TRBV29-1; J: TRBJ2-3; size: few; D: TRBD1
DNA: TGTGCCAGCAGCAGGTGGGTGGGGGGAAACTACAATGAGCAGTTCTTC; CDR3: CASSRWVGGNYNEQFF; V: TRBV7-8; J: TRBJ2-1; size: NA; D: NA
DNA: TGTGCCAGCAGCTTTCGGGGTGGGGAGCAGTACTTC; CDR3: CASSFRGGEQYF; V: TRBV27; J: TRBJ2-7; size: NA; D: NA
DNA: TGTGCCAGCAGCTTCTGGACAGGAGCAATATACTTC; CDR3: CASSFWTGAIYF; V: TRBV7-9; J: TRBJ2-7; size: NA; D: TRBD1
DNA: TGTGCCAGTAGTACCAATACAAGACGGGTAGAGACCCAGTACTTC; CDR3: CASSTNTRRVETQYF; V: TRBV19; J: TRBJ2-5; size: once; D: NA
DNA: TGTGCCAGCAGCTACCGGGTAGCGGGGAGTCAAGAGACCCAGTACTTC; CDR3: CASSYRVAGSQETQYF; V: TRBV7-2; J: TRBJ2-5; size: once; D: TRBD2
DNA: TGTGCTAGTGGTTTGGGACAGACTCCTTCGGACGAGCAGTACTTC; CDR3: CASGLGQTPSDEQYF; V: TRBV12-5; J: TRBJ2-7; size: NA; D: NA
DNA: TGTGCCAGCAGCTCCCCTAGCGGGGGGGCCGTCGGCGGGGAGCTGTTTTTT; CDR3: CASSSPSGGAVGGELFF; V: TRBV7-9; J: TRBJ2-2; size: NA; D: TRBD2
DNA: TGCGCCAGCAGCTTGGTCAAAGGGGCTTACACTGAAGCTTTCTTT; CDR3: CASSLVKGAYTEAFF; V: TRBV5-6; J: TRBJ1-1; size: NA; D: NA
DNA: TGTGCCAGCAGCTTAGATAATAGCGGCTTTCAGTACTTC; CDR3: CASSLDNSGFQYF; V: TRBV11-3; J: TRBJ2-4; size: NA; D: NA
DNA: TGTGCCAGCAGAACACCGGGGAAGCGGTACAATGAGCAGTTCTTC; CDR3: CASRTPGKRYNEQFF; V: TRBV11-2; J: TRBJ2-1; size: NA; D: NA
DNA: TGTGCCAGCAGCTTGACTCCGGAGGGAGAGACCCAGTACTTC; CDR3: CASSLTPEGETQYF; V: TRBV11-2; J: TRBJ2-5; size: NA; D: NA
DNA: TGTGCCAGTAGTATAAACTATCAGACGAACACTGAAGCTTTCTTT; CDR3: CASSINYQTNTEAFF; V: TRBV19; J: TRBJ1-1; size: NA; D: NA
DNA: TGTGCCAGCAGTGGGGCAGGTCCGAACACTGAAGCTTTCTTT; CDR3: CASSGAGPNTEAFF; V: TRBV25-1; J: TRBJ1-1; size: NA; D: NA
DNA: TGTGCCAGCAGCTTAACGGGGGGAATTAACACCGGGGAGCTGTTTTTT; CDR3: CASSLTGGINTGELFF; V: TRBV7-3; J: TRBJ2-2; size: NA; D: NA
DNA: TGTGCCAGCAGTTCAGACAGGGACAACGAGCAGTACTTC; CDR3: CASSSDRDNEQYF; V: TRBV6-5; J: TRBJ2-7; size: NA; D: TRBD1
DNA: TGTGCCAGCAGCCAAGGGACAGTTGAAGCTTTCTTT; CDR3: CASSQGTVEAFF; V: TRBV14; J: TRBJ1-1; size: NA; D: NA
DNA: TGTGCCAGCAGCCGTAAATCTGGGGCCAACGTCCTGACTTTC; CDR3: CASSRKSGANVLTF; V: TRBV6-6; J: TRBJ2-6; size: NA; D: NA
DNA: TGTGCCAGCAGCCAACAACAGGGGTCGGTCACTGAAGCTTTCTTT; CDR3: CASSQQQGSVTEAFF; V: TRBV4-2; J: TRBJ1-1; size: NA; D: TRBD1
DNA: TGTCCATCAATGGTACAAGATTCACCCCTCCACTTT; CDR3: CPSMVQDSPLHF; V: TRBV6-7; J: TRBJ1-6; size: NA; D: NA
DNA: TGTGCCAGCGGCCAGGGAGGGAATGGCTACACCTTC; CDR3: CASGQGGNGYTF; V: TRBV27; J: TRBJ1-2; size: NA; D: NA
DNA: TGTGCCTCCTCGGACAGGGTCGGGGATGAAAAACTGTTTTTT; CDR3: CASSDRVGDEKLFF; V: TRBV2; J: TRBJ1-4; size: NA; D: TRBD1
DNA: TGTGCCACCAGCAGAGTCCCAGGGAAAAATTCACCCCTCCACTTT; CDR3: CATSRVPGKNSPLHF; V: TRBV15; J: TRBJ1-6; size: NA; D: NA
DNA: TGTGCCAGCAGCCTTCGGCTTGTTGGGCCCCAACTGGGCTACACCTTC; CDR3: CASSLRLVGPQLGYTF; V: TRBV28; J: TRBJ1-2; size: NA; D: NA
DNA: TGTGCCAGCAGCTGGGGGGGGATAGACAATGAGCAGTTCTTC; CDR3: CASSWGGIDNEQFF; V: TRBV5-6; J: TRBJ2-1; size: NA; D: TRBD2
DNA: TGTGCCAGTAGTAGCCAGGGAATTGGAAACACCATATATTTT; CDR3: CASSSQGIGNTIYF; V: TRBV19; J: TRBJ1-3; size: once; D: NA
DNA: TGTGCCAGCTCACCCCCGGGGGGTCTCTATGGCTACACCTTC; CDR3: CASSPPGGLYGYTF; V: TRBV18; J: TRBJ1-2; size: once; D: NA
DNA: TGTGCCAGCAGCCCGGACAGGGTCACCGGGGAGCTGTTTTTT; CDR3: CASSPDRVTGELFF; V: TRBV14; J: TRBJ2-2; size: NA; D: TRBD1
DNA: TGCGCCAGCAGCCAAGTGAGAGGTAGCTCCTATAATTCACCCCTCCACTTT; CDR3: CASSQVRGSSYNSPLHF; V: TRBV4-1; J: TRBJ1-6; size: NA; D: NA
DNA: TGTGCCAGCAGCCCCCGGGATGACGAGCAGTACTTC; CDR3: CASSPRDDEQYF; V: TRBV9; J: TRBJ2-7; size: NA; D: NA
DNA: TGCAGCGTTCGGGAGGTTGAGACCCAGTACTTC; CDR3: CSVREVETQYF; V: TRBV29-1; J: TRBJ2-5; size: NA; D: TRBD2